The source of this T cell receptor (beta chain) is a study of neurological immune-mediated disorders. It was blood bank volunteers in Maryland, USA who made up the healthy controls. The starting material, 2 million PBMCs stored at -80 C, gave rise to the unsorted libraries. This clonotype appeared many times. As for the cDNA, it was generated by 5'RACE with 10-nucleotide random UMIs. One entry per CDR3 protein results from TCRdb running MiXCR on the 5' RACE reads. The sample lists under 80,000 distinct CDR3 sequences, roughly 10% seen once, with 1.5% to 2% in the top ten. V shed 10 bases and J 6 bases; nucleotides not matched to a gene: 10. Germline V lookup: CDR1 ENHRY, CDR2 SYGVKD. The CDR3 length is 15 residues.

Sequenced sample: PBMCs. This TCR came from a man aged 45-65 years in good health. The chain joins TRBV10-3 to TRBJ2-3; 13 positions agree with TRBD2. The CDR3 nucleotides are TGTGCCAGCGCCTTACCGGGACTAGCGGGGGATACGCAGTATTTT. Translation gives CASALPGLAGDTQYF.